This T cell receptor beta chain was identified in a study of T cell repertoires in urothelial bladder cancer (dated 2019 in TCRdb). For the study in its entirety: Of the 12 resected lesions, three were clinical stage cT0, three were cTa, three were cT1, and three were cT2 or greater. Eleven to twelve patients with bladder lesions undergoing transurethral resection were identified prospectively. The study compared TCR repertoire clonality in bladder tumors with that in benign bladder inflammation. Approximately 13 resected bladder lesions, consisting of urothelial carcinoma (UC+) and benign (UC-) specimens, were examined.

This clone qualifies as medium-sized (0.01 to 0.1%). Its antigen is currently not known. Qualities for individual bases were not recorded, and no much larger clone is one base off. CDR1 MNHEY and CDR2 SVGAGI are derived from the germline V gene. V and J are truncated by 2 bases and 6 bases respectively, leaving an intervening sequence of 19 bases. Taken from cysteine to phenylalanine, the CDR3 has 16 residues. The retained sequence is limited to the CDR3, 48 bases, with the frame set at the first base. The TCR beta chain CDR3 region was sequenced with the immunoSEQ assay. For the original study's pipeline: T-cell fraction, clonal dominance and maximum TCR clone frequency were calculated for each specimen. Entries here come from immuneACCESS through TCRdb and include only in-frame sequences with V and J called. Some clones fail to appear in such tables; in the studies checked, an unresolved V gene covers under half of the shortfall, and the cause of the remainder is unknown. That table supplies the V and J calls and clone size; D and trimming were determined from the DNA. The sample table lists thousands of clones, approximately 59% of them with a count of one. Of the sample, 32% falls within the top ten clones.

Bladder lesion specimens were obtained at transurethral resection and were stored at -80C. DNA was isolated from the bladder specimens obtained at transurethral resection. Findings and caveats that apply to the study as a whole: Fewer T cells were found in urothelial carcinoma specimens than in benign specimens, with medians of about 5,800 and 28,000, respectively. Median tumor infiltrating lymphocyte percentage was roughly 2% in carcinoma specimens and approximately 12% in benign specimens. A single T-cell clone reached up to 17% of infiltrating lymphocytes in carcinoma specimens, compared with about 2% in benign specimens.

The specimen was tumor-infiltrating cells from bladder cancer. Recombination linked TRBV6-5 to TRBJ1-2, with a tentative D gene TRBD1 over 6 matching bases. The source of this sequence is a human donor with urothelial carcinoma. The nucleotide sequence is TGTGCCAGCAGTTACGGGGTCAGGGGCTGGTCACATGGCTACACCTTC. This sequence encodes CASSYGVRGWSHGYTF.